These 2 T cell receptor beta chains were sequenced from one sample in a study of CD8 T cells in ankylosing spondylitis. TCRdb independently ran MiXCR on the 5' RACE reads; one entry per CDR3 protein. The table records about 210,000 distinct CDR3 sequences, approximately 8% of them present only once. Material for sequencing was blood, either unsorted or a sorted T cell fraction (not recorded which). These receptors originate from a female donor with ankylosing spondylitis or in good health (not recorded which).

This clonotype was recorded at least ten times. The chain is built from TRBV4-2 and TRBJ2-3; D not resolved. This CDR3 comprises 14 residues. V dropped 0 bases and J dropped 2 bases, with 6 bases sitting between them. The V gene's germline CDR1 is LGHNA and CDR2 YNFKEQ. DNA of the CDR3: TGTGCCAGCAGCCAAGATATCCCCACAGATACGCAGTATTTT. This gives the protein CASSQDIPTDTQYF.

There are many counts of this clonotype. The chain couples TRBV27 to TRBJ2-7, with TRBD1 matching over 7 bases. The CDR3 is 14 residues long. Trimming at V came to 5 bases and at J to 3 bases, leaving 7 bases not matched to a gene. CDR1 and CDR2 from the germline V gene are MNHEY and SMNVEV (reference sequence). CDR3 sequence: CASSHGQVHYEQYF. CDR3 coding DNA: TGTGCCAGCAGTCACGGACAGGTCCACTACGAGCAGTACTTC.